Listed below are T cell receptor beta chains from one sample, sequenced in a study of cytomegalovirus exposure and HLA in healthy donors. The protocol was immunoSEQ multiplex PCR, while the TCRdb copy is restricted to in-frame clones and leaves out a portion. The data contain 140,000 to 150,000 clones, roughly 82% of them singletons. The sequencing input was PBMCs. Receptors originate from a man younger than 45 in good health and CMV-seronegative. Both conserved end residues are part of each CDR3. Fields, in order: CDR3 DNA, CDR3 protein, clone size, V gene, J gene, D gene. D genes are given only for firm matches. The size of a clone is reported for some rows only, either as once, few or many, or as a class for expanded clones.

TGCGCCAGCGGGACTGCCCCGGGGACTGAAGCTTTCTTT	CASGTAPGTEAFF	once	TRBV4-1	TRBJ1-1	NA
TGTGCCAGCAGTGAGGAGCGCGTGGTGGATACGCAGTATTTT	CASSEERVVDTQYF	NA	TRBV2	TRBJ2-3	NA
TGTGCCAGCAGCGCCCGACAGGGAAACTCTGGAAACACCATATATTTT	CASSARQGNSGNTIYF	NA	TRBV9	TRBJ1-3	TRBD1
TGTGCCAGCAGCCAACAGGGAGATGGTTCACCCCTCCACTTT	CASSQQGDGSPLHF	NA	TRBV7-9	TRBJ1-6	NA
TGTGCCAGCAGCTTAGTTATAAGGGGTCTTAATGAGCAGTTCTTC	CASSLVIRGLNEQFF	NA	TRBV7-2	TRBJ2-1	NA
TGTGCCAGCGGTTTTGGGGGGGCGGGAGGCTACACCTTC	CASGFGGAGGYTF	NA	TRBV5-4	TRBJ1-2	NA
TGCAGCGGCGACAGGCAACTGAACACTGAAGCTTTCTTT	CSGDRQLNTEAFF	few	TRBV29-1	TRBJ1-1	NA
TGCGCCAGCAGTCCTAAGGGGGATACGCAGTATTTT	CASSPKGDTQYF	NA	TRBV23-1	TRBJ2-3	NA
TGTGCCAGCAGTTACAGGGACGAGCAGTACTTC	CASSYRDEQYF	NA	TRBV28	TRBJ2-7	NA
TGTGCCAGCAGGTCGGACAGGGGGGGGCAGCCCCAGCATTTT	CASRSDRGGQPQHF	NA	TRBV6-1	TRBJ1-5	TRBD1
TGTGCCAGCAGCGTAGATCAGGGGCTTAACTATGGCTACACCTTC	CASSVDQGLNYGYTF	NA	TRBV9	TRBJ1-2	NA
TGTGCCATCAGTAGGACTAGCGGGGGGGTTCAAGAGACCCAGTACTTC	CAISRTSGGVQETQYF	few	TRBV10-3	TRBJ2-5	TRBD2
TGTGCCAGCAGTGACTCCGGGACAGCAGTTTACGAGCAGTACTTC	CASSDSGTAVYEQYF	NA	TRBV6-1	TRBJ2-7	TRBD1
TGCGCCAGCAGCTTGGGGCAGGGGGCTCTCTACGAGCAGTACTTC	CASSLGQGALYEQYF	NA	TRBV5-1	TRBJ2-7	TRBD1
TGTGCCAGCAGCGAACGGACAGGGGGGGGTCAGCCCCAGCATTTT	CASSERTGGGQPQHF	NA	TRBV2	TRBJ1-5	TRBD1
TGTGCCAGCAGTTTAGTTGGAGGCAATCAGCCCCAGCATTTT	CASSLVGGNQPQHF	once	TRBV27	TRBJ1-5	NA
TGTGCCAGCCGTTCCCAGGGGGGTAATTCACCCCTCCACTTT	CASRSQGGNSPLHF	NA	TRBV28	TRBJ1-6	TRBD1
TGTGCCAGCAGCGTGGCGGGAGAAACCGGGGAGCTGTTTTTT	CASSVAGETGELFF	NA	TRBV9	TRBJ2-2	TRBD2
TGTGCTAGCAGCCCGGACACGTACAATGAGCAGTTCTTC	CASSPDTYNEQFF	NA	TRBV7-7	TRBJ2-1	NA
TGTGCCAGTCTCGGGCTCGGGGGAACCGGGGAGCTGTTTTTT	CASLGLGGTGELFF	NA	TRBV19	TRBJ2-2	NA
TGTGCCAGCAGCCGGGGATTGGTTAGCGGGAGTCAAAACACCGGGGAGCTGTTTTTT	CASSRGLVSGSQNTGELFF	NA	TRBV4-2	TRBJ2-2	TRBD2
TGTGCCAGCAGCTTGAAAGGGGGCAGGGAGACCCAGTACTTC	CASSLKGGRETQYF	few	TRBV5-4	TRBJ2-5	TRBD1
TGTGCCTGGAAGAGGACAGCACACTACAATGAGCAGTTCTTC	CAWKRTAHYNEQFF	NA	TRBV30	TRBJ2-1	NA
TGTGCCAGCAGCTTAGAGGGGCTAGCGGTCTACAATGAGCAGTTCTTC	CASSLEGLAVYNEQFF	NA	TRBV11-3	TRBJ2-1	TRBD2
TGTGCCAGCAGTATCTGGGAGGGGACAGGGGCAGATACGCAGTATTTT	CASSIWEGTGADTQYF	NA	TRBV28	TRBJ2-3	TRBD1
TGTGCCAGCAGCACGGGGGAAAAACTGTTTTTT	CASSTGEKLFF	few	TRBV27	TRBJ1-4	NA
TGTGCCAGCAGTTTAAGGGAGCCGGGACAGGGCTACGAGCAGTACTTC	CASSLREPGQGYEQYF	NA	TRBV27	TRBJ2-7	TRBD1
TGTGCCAGCAGCTTGGCTAATAAACAGGGAGAAAAACTGTTTTTT	CASSLANKQGEKLFF	once	TRBV5-4	TRBJ1-4	NA
TGCGCCAGCAGCTTTCAGACAGGGATGAGTTCACCCCTCCACTTT	CASSFQTGMSSPLHF	NA	TRBV5-1	TRBJ1-6	TRBD1
TGTGCCAGCAGCCAAGCTAGCGTTGAGACCCAGTACTTC	CASSQASVETQYF	NA	TRBV4-2	TRBJ2-5	NA
TGTGCCAGCAGTCAACGACCGGGATGGGCCGGGGAGCTGTTTTTT	CASSQRPGWAGELFF	NA	TRBV6-5	TRBJ2-2	NA
TGTGCCAGCAGCCACGACTTGGGGCTTAACTATGGCTACACCTTC	CASSHDLGLNYGYTF	once	TRBV4-2	TRBJ1-2	NA
TGCGCCAGCAGCCCTGGGACAGGGTCGCTACTTGGTGAAAAACTGTTTTTT	CASSPGTGSLLGEKLFF	NA	TRBV5-1	TRBJ1-4	TRBD1
TGCGCCAGCAGCCCCGGACAGATCAGAGCTCCTGAAGCTTTCTTT	CASSPGQIRAPEAFF	NA	TRBV5-1	TRBJ1-1	NA
TGCGCCAGCCCGGGCGGCGGGGGACCACCTTACGAGCAGTACTTC	CASPGGGGPPYEQYF	few	TRBV23-1	TRBJ2-7	TRBD2
TGTGCCAGCAGTCAAGGGGCAGGGTGGCAGTTCTTC	CASSQGAGWQFF	NA	TRBV7-3	TRBJ2-1	NA
TGTGCCAGCAGCTCAGGGCTCGATCAGCCCCAGCATTTT	CASSSGLDQPQHF	NA	TRBV7-2	TRBJ1-5	NA
TGTGCCAGCACCCGACAGGGGGCGCAGACTGGGGCCAACGTCCTGACTTTC	CASTRQGAQTGANVLTF	once	TRBV7-2	TRBJ2-6	TRBD1
TGTGCCAGCAGCTACAGGGATCCAGAGACCCAGTACTTC	CASSYRDPETQYF	NA	TRBV6-1	TRBJ2-5	NA
TGTGCCAGCAGACCTCAGGGGGCATCGGATACGCAGTATTTT	CASRPQGASDTQYF	NA	TRBV6-5	TRBJ2-3	TRBD1
TGTGCCAGCAGCCAAAGGGACGGGAGGAGCTCCTACGAGCAGTACTTC	CASSQRDGRSSYEQYF	few	TRBV4-2	TRBJ2-7	TRBD2
TGTGCCAGCACCCCCCTCGGGGGTGAGACCCAGTACTTC	CASTPLGGETQYF	NA	TRBV6-5	TRBJ2-5	NA
TGTGCCAGCAGCTCGGGACTCCCTACCCAGTACTTC	CASSSGLPTQYF	few	TRBV11-2	TRBJ2-5	NA
TGTGCCAGTAGTTCGACTAGCGGGGCTACCTACGAGCAGTACTTC	CASSSTSGATYEQYF	NA	TRBV19	TRBJ2-7	TRBD2
TGTGCCAGCAGTGACGTCTACGAGCAGTACTTC	CASSDVYEQYF	NA	TRBV6-1	TRBJ2-7	NA
TGTGCCAGCAGCCAGGGTGGGGGACAGGCGTTAATCGGCTACACCTTC	CASSQGGGQALIGYTF	once	TRBV7-9	TRBJ1-2	TRBD1
TGCGCCAGCAGCTTGGCCTCTCGCGGGGGGAGCACAGATACGCAGTATTTT	CASSLASRGGSTDTQYF	NA	TRBV5-1	TRBJ2-3	TRBD2